The 12 T cell receptor beta chains below all came from one sample that was sequenced in a study of identifying expanded T cells in peripheral blood. Assay: immunoSEQ multiplex PCR; the TCRdb copy retains only in-frame clones and omits some. Here the sample spans about 100,000 clones, around 88% being singletons. The sample taken for sequencing was blood. The receptors stem from a person aged 18 to 70 in good health.

This clone was picked up a small number of times. J is TRBJ2-1 and V is TRBV15, with D perhaps TRBD1 (5 bases). The ends were cut back, 1 base at V and 0 bases at J, with 10 bases in the middle. Germline CDR1 reads LNHNV; CDR2 reads YYDKDF (reference sequence). This CDR3 has 16 amino acids. CDR3 protein: CATSRGEQDSYNEQFF. CDR3 DNA sequence: TGTGCCACCAGCAGAGGGGAACAGGACTCCTACAATGAGCAGTTCTTC.

CDR3 amino acids: CASSLASITEAFF. The CDR3 nucleotides are TGTGCCAGCAGCTTAGCGTCGATCACTGAAGCTTTCTTT. V gene TRBV7-2 combines with J gene TRBJ1-1; D is unclear. The germline gives CDR1 SGHTA, CDR2 FQGNSA. CDR3 size: 13 residues. V lost 0 bases and J 4 bases, leaving 6 bases between the germline ends.

This chain uses TRBV9 with TRBJ1-1; the D is unclear. This CDR3 region has 18 residues. The V gene lost 0 bases and the J gene lost 1 base, with 19 bases spanning the gap. Per germline, CDR1 SGDLS and CDR2 YYNGEE. CDR3 sequence (DNA): TGTGCCAGCAGCGTAGTCGGTACCTATTGGACGGAGAACACTGAAGCTTTCTTT. Translation: CASSVVGTYWTENTEAFF.

The chain employs TRBV28 and TRBJ2-5; the D gene is possibly TRBD1 (5 bases). The V end was cut by 5 bases, the J end by 1 base, with 17 bases between. Germline V gene data show CDR1 as MDHEN and CDR2 as SYDVKM. This CDR3 region has 16 residues. Here the CDR3 DNA reads TGTGCCAGCAGTCCAATCGACAGACCGTTCCAAGAGACCCAGTACTTC. Amino acid sequence: CASSPIDRPFQETQYF.

The chain recombines TRBV2 with TRBJ1-6, with D uncertain. CDR3 length: 12 residues. Germline V gene data show CDR1 as SNHLY and CDR2 as FYNNEI. The V end lost 4 bases, the J end lost 6 bases, and 4 bases lay between the germline ends. CDR3 loop: CASSGINSPLHF. For the CDR3, the DNA is TGTGCCAGCAGTGGTATTAATTCACCCCTCCACTTT.

The gene calls are TRBV30 and TRBJ1-1; D unclear. Germline CDR1 and CDR2: GTSNPN and SVGIG (reference sequence). V lost 0 bases and J lost 7, with 12 bases in between. This CDR3 comprises 13 residues. This CDR3 is CAWSVVALGEAFF. The CDR3 bases are TGTGCCTGGAGTGTAGTGGCCTTGGGTGAAGCTTTCTTT.

This chain uses TRBV7-9 with TRBJ1-1, with D possibly matching TRBD1 (5 bases). Deletions cut 3 bases from V and 2 bases from J, with 16 bases between. The CDR3 sequence is 16 residues long. The germline V gene encodes CDR1 SEHNR and CDR2 FQNEAQ (reference sequence). The CDR3 loop reads CASSFPGGALNTEAFF. Written as DNA, the CDR3 is TGTGCCAGCAGCTTTCCGGGAGGGGCATTAAACACTGAAGCTTTCTTT.

This clone is a singleton in its sample. The chain links TRBV6-6 to TRBJ1-1; 10 bases line up with TRBD1. With V trimmed by 5 bases and J by 4 bases, 4 bases remained unmatched. Germline V gives CDR1 MNHNY, CDR2 SVGAGI (reference sequence). The CDR3 length is 14 residues. The CDR3 DNA follows: TGTGCCAGCAGTCAAGGGGACAGGGGCACTGAAGCTTTCTTT. Its protein product is CASSQGDRGTEAFF.

The CDR3 is CASSFYRKSYEQYF. The CDR3 nucleotides are TGTGCCAGCAGTTTTTACCGGAAGTCCTACGAGCAGTACTTC. The rearrangement uses TRBV6-5 and TRBJ2-7; D gene ambiguous. CDR1 and CDR2 from the germline V gene are MNHEY and SVGAGI. There are 14 residues in the CDR3. V gave up 4 bases and J gave up 1 base, with 11 bases separating them.

The J gene is TRBJ2-7, the V gene TRBV19, with a possible D match to TRBD1 (6 bases). The CDR3 is 14 amino acids. CDR1 and CDR2 from the germline V gene are LNHDA and SQIVND (reference sequence). V shed 1 base and J shed 2 bases, with 9 bases lying between them. The CDR3 bases are TGTGCCAGTAGTATAGGGACAGTCACCTACGAGCAGTACTTC. Translated: CASSIGTVTYEQYF.

The chain carries TRBV4-2 and TRBJ2-7; 15 bases fit TRBD2. V dropped 0 bases and J dropped 4; count of bases not matched to a gene: 1. Germline values: CDR1 LGHNA, CDR2 YNFKEQ. This CDR3 has 16 amino acids. CDR3 sequence (DNA): TGTGCCAGCAGCCAAGATGGGACTAGCGGGGGGTACGAGCAGTACTTC. Translated, it gives CASSQDGTSGGYEQYF.

This chain links TRBV5-1 with TRBJ2-5; tentative D call: TRBD2 (5 bases). The CDR3 runs 13 residues. V was clipped by 0 bases and J by 5 bases, with 8 bases between them. In germline, CDR1 is SGHRS, CDR2 YFSETQ. The CDR3 nucleotides read TGCGCCAGCAGCTTGGGCTCGGGGGAGACCCAGTACTTC. This gives the protein CASSLGSGETQYF.